This T cell receptor beta chain comes out of a study of T cell repertoires in cytomegalovirus infection. In TCRdb, the reads were re-called with MiXCR into one record per CDR3 protein. The sample includes 250,000 to 300,000 distinct CDR3 sequences, 22% of them seen just once. Study-wide points: CMV-specific TCR beta clonotypes restricted by HLA-C dominated the ex vivo response.

V dropped 4 bases and J dropped 6 bases, with 15 bases sitting between them. In germline, CDR1 is SEHNR, CDR2 FQNEAQ (reference sequence). The CDR3 has 15 amino acids. This clonotype showed up many times. Its matching antigen is unknown. The sequence came from a human donor in good health (CMV status not recorded). Some clones in this sample may be carry-over from other donors' samples. The sequenced sample was cultured PBMCs, obtained from culture after CMV antigen stimulation. The chain joins TRBV7-9 to TRBJ2-2; D ambiguous. The CDR3 DNA reads TGTGCCAGCAGCTCCCCCGACAAAAAGGCCGGGGAGCTGTTTTTT. It yields the protein CASSSPDKKAGELFF. Complete variable domain (other parts from reference TRBV7-9 and TRBJ2-2): DTGVSQNPRHKITKRGQNVTFRCDPISEHNRLYWYRQTLGQGPEFLTYFQNEAQLEKSRLLSDRFSAERPKGSFSTLEIQRTEQGDSAMYLCASSSPDKKAGELFFGEGSRLTVL.